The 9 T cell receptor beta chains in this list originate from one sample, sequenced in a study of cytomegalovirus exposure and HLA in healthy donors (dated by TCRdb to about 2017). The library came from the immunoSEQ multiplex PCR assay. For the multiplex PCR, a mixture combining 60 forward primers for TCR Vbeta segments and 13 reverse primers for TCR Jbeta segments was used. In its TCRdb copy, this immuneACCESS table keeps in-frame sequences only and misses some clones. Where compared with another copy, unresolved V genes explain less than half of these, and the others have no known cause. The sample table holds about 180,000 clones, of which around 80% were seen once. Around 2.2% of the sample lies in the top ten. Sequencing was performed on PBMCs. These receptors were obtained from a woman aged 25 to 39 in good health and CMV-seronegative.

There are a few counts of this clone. The CDR3 coding sequence is TGTGCCAGCAGTTTAGGGCTAGCGGGGGGCAAGTACCAAGAGACCCAGTACTTC. This codes for CASSLGLAGGKYQETQYF. The chain joins TRBV27 to TRBJ2-5; 11 bases map to TRBD2. The V and J ends lost 2 bases and 0 bases, in that order; junction bases with no gene match: 8. CDR3 length: 18 amino acids. Germline V CDR1 and CDR2: MNHEY, SMNVEV (reference sequence).

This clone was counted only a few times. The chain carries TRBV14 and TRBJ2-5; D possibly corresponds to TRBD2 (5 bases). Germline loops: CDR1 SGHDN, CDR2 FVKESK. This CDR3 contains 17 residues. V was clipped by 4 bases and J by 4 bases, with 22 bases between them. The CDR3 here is CASSPHRESMARETQYF. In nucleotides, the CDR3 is TGTGCCAGCAGCCCTCATCGGGAATCCATGGCTAGAGAGACCCAGTACTTC.

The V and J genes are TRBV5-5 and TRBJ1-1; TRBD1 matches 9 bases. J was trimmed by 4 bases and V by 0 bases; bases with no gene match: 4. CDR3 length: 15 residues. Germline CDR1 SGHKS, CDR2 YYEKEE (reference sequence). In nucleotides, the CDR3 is TGTGCCAGCAGCTTGGGGGACAGGGAGGTCACTGAAGCTTTCTTT. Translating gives CASSLGDREVTEAFF.

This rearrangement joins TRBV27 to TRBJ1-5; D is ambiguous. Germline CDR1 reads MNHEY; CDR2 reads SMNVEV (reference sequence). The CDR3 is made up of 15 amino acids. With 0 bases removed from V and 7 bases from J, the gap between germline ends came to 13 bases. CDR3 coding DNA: TGTGCCAGCAGTTTATCGGTGTCAGAGGGACAGCCCCAGCATTTT. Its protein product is CASSLSVSEGQPQHF.

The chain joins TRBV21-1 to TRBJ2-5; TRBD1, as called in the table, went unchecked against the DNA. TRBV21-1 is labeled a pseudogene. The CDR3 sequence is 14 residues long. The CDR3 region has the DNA TGTGCCAGCCTCTCGACAGGGAGCAACGAGACCCAGTACTTC. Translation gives CASLSTGSNETQYF.

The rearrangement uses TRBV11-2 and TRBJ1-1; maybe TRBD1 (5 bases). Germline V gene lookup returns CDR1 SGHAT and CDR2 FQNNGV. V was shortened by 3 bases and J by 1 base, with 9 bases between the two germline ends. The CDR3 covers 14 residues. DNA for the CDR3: TGTGCCAGCAGCTTCACAGGCTCGAACACTGAAGCTTTCTTT. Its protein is CASSFTGSNTEAFF.

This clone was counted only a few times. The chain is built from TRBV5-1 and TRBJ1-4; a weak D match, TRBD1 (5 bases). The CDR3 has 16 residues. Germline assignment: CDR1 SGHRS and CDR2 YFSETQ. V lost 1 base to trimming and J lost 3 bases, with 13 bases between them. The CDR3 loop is CASSLLGGMANEKLFF. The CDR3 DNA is TGCGCCAGCAGCTTGCTCGGGGGGATGGCTAATGAAAAACTGTTTTTT. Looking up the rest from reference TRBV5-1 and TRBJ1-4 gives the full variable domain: KAGVTQTPRYLIKTRGQQVTLSCSPISGHRSVSWYQQTPGQGLQFLFEYFSETQRNKGNFPGRFSGRQFSNSRSEMNVSTLELGDSALYLCASSLLGGMANEKLFFGSGTQLSVL.

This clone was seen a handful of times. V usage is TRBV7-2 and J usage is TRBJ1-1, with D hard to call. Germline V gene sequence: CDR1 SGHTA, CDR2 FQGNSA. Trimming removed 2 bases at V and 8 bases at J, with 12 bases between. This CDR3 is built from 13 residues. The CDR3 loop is CASSLPQKPEAFF. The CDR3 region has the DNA TGTGCCAGCAGCTTACCACAGAAACCAGAAGCTTTCTTT.

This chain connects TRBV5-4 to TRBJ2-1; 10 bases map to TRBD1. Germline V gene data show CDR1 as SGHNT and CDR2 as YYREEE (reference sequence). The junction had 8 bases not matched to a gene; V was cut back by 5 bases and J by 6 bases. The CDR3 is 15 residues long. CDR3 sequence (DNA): TGTGCCAGCAGAAAAGGACAGGGGGAGGGCAATGAGCAGTTCTTC. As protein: CASRKGQGEGNEQFF.